This T cell receptor (beta chain) stems from a study of blood T cell repertoires in COVID-19. Across the whole study: Some COVID-19 samples were acute and others convalescent; all came from the United States, Italy and Spain.

Authors' methods: Amplification from reference gene primers served as the basis for estimated nucleated cell counts. Generated by immunoSEQ multiplex PCR, the TCRdb table keeps only in-frame clones and is missing some. D and trimming were read from the DNA, whereas the V and J calls and clone size are those reported in that table. The table has roughly 280,000 clones, 85% to 90% seen once. This clone was counted once. Germline values: CDR1 SGDLS, CDR2 YYNGEE. V shed 3 bases and J 3 bases; nucleotides not matched to a gene: 6. The CDR3 is 17 amino acids. The sample was peripheral blood. J is TRBJ2-5 and V is TRBV9, with 15 positions matching TRBD2. This TCR was sampled from a man between 18 and 35 years old with active or convalescent COVID-19. In DNA form, the CDR3 reads TGTGCCAGCAGCGACGGACTAGCGGGGGGGGTAAAAGAGACCCAGTACTTC. It yields the protein CASSDGLAGGVKETQYF.